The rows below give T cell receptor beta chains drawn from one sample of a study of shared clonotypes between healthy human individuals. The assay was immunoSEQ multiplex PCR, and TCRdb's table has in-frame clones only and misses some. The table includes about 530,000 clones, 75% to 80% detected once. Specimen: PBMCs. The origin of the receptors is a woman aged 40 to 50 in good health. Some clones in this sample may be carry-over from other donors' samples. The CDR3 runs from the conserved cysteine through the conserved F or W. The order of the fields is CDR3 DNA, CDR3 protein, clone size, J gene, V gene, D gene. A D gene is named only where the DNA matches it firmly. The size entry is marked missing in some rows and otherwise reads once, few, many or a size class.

CDR3nt: TGTGCCAGCAGCTTCGTGAACAATGAGCAGTTCTTC
CDR3aa: CASSFVNNEQFF
abundance: -
j_gene: TRBJ2-1
v_gene: TRBV7-2
d_gene: -

CDR3nt: TGTGCCAGCAGCTTAGAGACAGGGGGCGAAGCTTTCTTT
CDR3aa: CASSLETGGEAFF
abundance: many
j_gene: TRBJ1-1
v_gene: TRBV7-9
d_gene: TRBD1

CDR3nt: TGCGCCAGCAGCCAAGATGTTATCTGGAATGAGCAGTTCTTC
CDR3aa: CASSQDVIWNEQFF
abundance: -
j_gene: TRBJ2-1
v_gene: TRBV4-1
d_gene: -

CDR3nt: TGTGCCAGCAGTCTAGCGGGAGAGGAATCCTACGAGCAGTACTTC
CDR3aa: CASSLAGEESYEQYF
abundance: -
j_gene: TRBJ2-7
v_gene: TRBV6-5
d_gene: TRBD2

CDR3nt: TGTGCCATCACTGTTGGACAGGGCTACGAGCAGTACTTC
CDR3aa: CAITVGQGYEQYF
abundance: once
j_gene: TRBJ2-7
v_gene: TRBV10-3
d_gene: TRBD1

CDR3nt: TGTGCCAGCAGCTTAGCCCCTCCGGTGGATACGCAGTATTTT
CDR3aa: CASSLAPPVDTQYF
abundance: -
j_gene: TRBJ2-3
v_gene: TRBV7-6
d_gene: -

CDR3nt: TGTGCCAGCAGTGGGAGGACAGTCAAAGAGACCCAGTACTTC
CDR3aa: CASSGRTVKETQYF
abundance: -
j_gene: TRBJ2-5
v_gene: TRBV2
d_gene: -

CDR3nt: TGTGCCAGCAGTGCTGACGGGAGCACAGATACGCAGTATTTT
CDR3aa: CASSADGSTDTQYF
abundance: -
j_gene: TRBJ2-3
v_gene: TRBV9
d_gene: -

CDR3nt: TGTGCCAGCAGCCCGACTAGCGGAGAGACCCAGTACTTC
CDR3aa: CASSPTSGETQYF
abundance: many
j_gene: TRBJ2-5
v_gene: TRBV5-4
d_gene: TRBD2

CDR3nt: TGTGCCAGCAGCCTCAGTGGGGGCTCCTACAATGAGCAGTTCTTC
CDR3aa: CASSLSGGSYNEQFF
abundance: -
j_gene: TRBJ2-1
v_gene: TRBV6-6
d_gene: -

CDR3nt: TGTGCCAGCTCACCAGTCCCGACTAGCACAGATACGCAGTATTTT
CDR3aa: CASSPVPTSTDTQYF
abundance: -
j_gene: TRBJ2-3
v_gene: TRBV18
d_gene: -